Following are 14 T cell receptor beta chains from one sample sequenced in a study of T cell repertoires in cytomegalovirus infection. Their cognate antigens are unknown. Each CDR3 protein gets one entry after TCRdb re-called the reads with MiXCR. The repertoire has approximately 500,000 distinct CDR3 sequences, roughly a third of them found once; the top ten carry roughly 17%. The sample in question was cultured PBMCs, obtained from culture after CMV antigen stimulation. These receptors were taken from a human donor in good health (CMV status not recorded). Some clones in this sample may be carry-over from other donors' samples.

In this sample, this clonotype turned up a few times. This chain uses TRBV7-8 with TRBJ2-1, with 11 bases fitting TRBD2. There are 15 residues in the CDR3. The junction had 10 bases not matched to a gene; V was cut back by 5 bases and J by 10 bases. Germline values: CDR1 SGHVS, CDR2 FQNEAQ. The CDR3 is CASSIGGTSGVEQFF. DNA for the CDR3: TGTGCCAGCAGCATAGGCGGGACTAGCGGAGTGGAGCAGTTCTTC.

This clonotype was observed many times. The CDR3 DNA reads TGTGCCAGCAGCTTAGCGTCGGAGACCACAGATACGCAGTATTTT. Protein: CASSLASETTDTQYF. The gene calls are TRBV7-9 and TRBJ2-3; D is uncertain. CDR3 length equals 15 residues. Trimming removed 0 bases from V and 2 bases from J, with 9 bases in between. In germline, CDR1 is SEHNR, CDR2 FQNEAQ (reference sequence).

The chain recombines TRBV6-2 or TRBV6-3 with TRBJ2-7; 9 positions agree with TRBD2. Germline lookup yields CDR1 MNHEY and CDR2 SVGEGT. CDR3 length: 15 amino acids. V lost 2 bases, J lost 0 bases, and 2 bases stayed unmatched. CDR3 in amino acids: CASSYEREASYEQYF. The DNA for the CDR3 is TGTGCCAGCAGTTACGAGCGGGAGGCCTCCTACGAGCAGTACTTC.

This clonotype was detected only a few times. This sequence joins TRBV11-2 and TRBJ2-2, with a possible D match to TRBD2 (5 bases). This CDR3 has 14 amino acids. Between the trimmed V and J ends, which lost 2 bases and 8 bases, there was a span of 12 bases. Germline assignment: CDR1 SGHAT and CDR2 FQNNGV. CDR3 coding DNA: TGTGCCAGCAGCTTATCTGGGAGTAGGGGGGAGCTGTTTTTT. Translation gives CASSLSGSRGELFF.

The chain uses TRBV2 and TRBJ2-2; D is uncertain. The V gene lost 1 base and the J gene lost 5 bases, with 8 bases spanning the gap. The CDR3 length is 14 residues. The V gene's germline CDR1 is SNHLY and CDR2 FYNNEI. CDR3 loop: CASSEGVETGELFF. CDR3 nucleotide sequence: TGTGCCAGCAGTGAAGGGGTGGAAACCGGGGAGCTGTTTTTT.

V gene TRBV25-1 combines with J gene TRBJ2-1, with D possibly matching TRBD1 (6 bases). The CDR3 consists of 15 residues. The V end lost 1 base, the J end lost 13 bases, and 20 bases lay between the germline ends. Looked up from germline, CDR1 is MGHDK and CDR2 is SYGVNS. For the CDR3, the DNA is TGTGCCAGCAGTGAATTCAAAGGGCAGGGGTCCTCCCAGTTCTTC. This gives the protein CASSEFKGQGSSQFF.

This chain uses TRBV25-1 with TRBJ2-2; D is unclear. V was trimmed by 4 bases and J by 3 bases, leaving 6 bases between them. The CDR3 runs to 13 residues. Germline CDR1 MGHDK, CDR2 SYGVNS. CDR3 sequence: CASSAPDTGELFF. The CDR3 DNA follows: TGTGCCAGCAGTGCACCGGACACCGGGGAGCTGTTTTTT.

This clonotype was found a few times. The chain recombines TRBV11-3 with TRBJ2-2, with D perhaps matching TRBD1 or TRBD2 (5 bases each). This CDR3 has 15 amino acids. Between the trimmed V and J ends, which lost 6 bases and 2 bases, there was a span of 13 bases. CDR1 is SGHNT and CDR2 is YENEEA in the germline V gene. The CDR3 loop is CASRSGTANTGELFF. CDR3 coding DNA: TGTGCCAGCAGGTCCGGGACGGCCAACACCGGGGAGCTGTTTTTT.

This clonotype occurred a few times. The chain employs TRBV6-6 and TRBJ2-1; maybe TRBD1 (6 bases). Germline CDR1 MNHNY, CDR2 SVGAGI (reference sequence). The V end was cut by 1 base, the J end by 5 bases, with 12 bases between. The CDR3 is made up of 15 amino acids. The CDR3 nucleotides are TGTGCCAGCAGTTACTTGAGCCGGGACAACAATGAGCAGTTCTTC. This translates into CASSYLSRDNNEQFF.

This clonotype was picked up many times. The chain has TRBV28 and TRBJ2-7, with D maybe TRBD2 (5 bases). V dropped 7 bases and J dropped 5 bases, with 15 bases sitting between them. Germline CDR1 is MDHEN and CDR2 is SYDVKM. The CDR3 spans 13 residues. The CDR3 is CASTRRRNDEQYF. CDR3 sequence (DNA): TGTGCCAGCACCCGGCGGAGGAACGACGAGCAGTACTTC.

This clonotype was detected a few times. The V and J genes are TRBV4-2 and TRBJ2-2, with 9 bases that match TRBD2. CDR1 and CDR2 from the germline V gene are LGHNA and YNFKEQ. This CDR3 has 17 amino acids. V lost 3 bases, J lost 4 bases, and 9 bases stayed unmatched. The CDR3 DNA is TGTGCCAGCAGCCAGGAGTCTAGCGGGATCTTCACCGGGGAGCTGTTTTTT. It specifies CASSQESSGIFTGELFF.

In DNA, the CDR3 is TGTTCGAGGCATCGGAACACTGAAGCTTTCTTT. Its translation: CSRHRNTEAFF. The chain links TRBV30 to TRBJ1-1, with D unclear. Germline loops: CDR1 GTSNPN, CDR2 SVGIG (reference sequence). The CDR3 sequence is 11 residues long.

This chain connects TRBV7-4 to TRBJ2-7, with D possibly matching TRBD1 (5 bases). V lost 5 bases to trimming and J lost 4 bases, with 18 bases between them. Germline V gene lookup returns CDR1 SGHVT and CDR2 SQSDAQ. The CDR3 is 15 amino acids. The CDR3 DNA reads TGTGCCAGCAGCCTACCAGGGCAGCCACTGTACGAGCAGTACTTC. Its translation: CASSLPGQPLYEQYF.

The J gene is TRBJ2-1, the V gene TRBV7-6; no definite D call. This CDR3 has 13 residues. V was pared by 1 base and J by 12 bases, with 13 bases between. CDR1 and CDR2 from the germline V gene are SGHVS and FNYEAQ. The CDR3 DNA is TGTGCCAGCAGCTTAGAGTTGACGGAAAGGCAGTTCTTC. Translation: CASSLELTERQFF. The full variable domain, its missing parts supplied by reference TRBV7-6 and TRBJ2-1, is GAGVSQSPRYKVTKRGQDVALRCDPISGHVSLYWYRQALGQGPEFLTYFNYEAQQDKSGLPNDRFSAERPEGSISTLTIQRTEQRDSAMYRCASSLELTERQFFGPGTRLTVL.